Below are 11 T cell receptor beta chains sequenced from a single sample in a study of T cell repertoires in cytomegalovirus infection. One entry per CDR3 protein results from TCRdb running MiXCR on the reads. Found here are about 360,000 distinct CDR3 sequences, over 15% of them singletons; the top ten hold 8.5% to 10%. The sample was PBMCs. These receptors were collected from a human donor in good health (CMV status not recorded). Some clones in this sample may be carry-over from other donors' samples.

Only a few counts were recorded for this clonotype. The V call is TRBV6-2 or TRBV6-3, the J call TRBJ2-7; possibly TRBD2 for D (5 bases). Germline values: CDR1 MNHEY, CDR2 SVGEGT. This CDR3 is built from 15 residues. Between the trimmed V and J ends, which lost 6 bases and 3 bases, there was a span of 18 bases. CDR3 sequence reads: CASRDPKRRSYEQYF. Written as DNA, the CDR3 is TGTGCCAGCAGAGACCCAAAGCGGAGGAGCTACGAGCAGTACTTC.

On this clonotype: No conserved phenylalanine or tryptophan ends this CDR3, so it is likely a read error. The chain couples TRBV5-1 to TRBJ2-7, with D unclear. The V end lost 1 base, the J end lost 5 bases, and 13 bases lay between the germline ends. The V gene's germline CDR1 is SGHRS and CDR2 YFSETQ. The CDR3 runs to 14 residues. The CDR3 here is CASSLIVVLHEQYL. DNA of the CDR3: TGCGCCAGCAGCTTGATAGTGGTCCTCCACGAGCAGTACTTA.

This clonotype was observed a few times. This rearrangement joins TRBV7-2 to TRBJ2-2, with 9 nucleotides matching TRBD1. Germline V CDR1 and CDR2: SGHTA, FQGNSA. J lost 8 bases, V lost 5 bases, and 9 bases had no gene match. This CDR3 is 15 amino acids long. In nucleotides, the CDR3 is TGTGCCAGCAGCCACGGGGACAGGGTGGCTGGGGAGCTGTTTTTT. Translating it yields CASSHGDRVAGELFF.

This clonotype was observed many times. The V gene is TRBV7-6, the J gene TRBJ2-1; 7 nucleotides align to TRBD2. This CDR3 has 16 amino acids. After removal of 1 base from V and 2 bases from J, the junction contained 5 bases not matched to a gene. Germline V gives CDR1 SGHVS, CDR2 FNYEAQ. DNA for the CDR3: TGTGCCAGCAGCTTAGGGCCGGGACTACCCTACAATGAGCAGTTCTTC. Its translation is CASSLGPGLPYNEQFF.

This clonotype occurred many times. The chain carries TRBV12-3 or TRBV12-4 and TRBJ1-3, with D unclear. The ends were cut back, 5 bases at V and 0 bases at J, with 5 bases in the middle. The CDR3 is 13 residues long. The CDR3 sequence is CASSTDSGNTIYF. Written as DNA, the CDR3 is TGTGCCAGCAGTACGGACTCTGGAAACACCATATATTTT.

This clonotype was seen only a few times. This chain joins TRBV7-2 and TRBJ1-2; TRBD1 is a possible D gene (5 bases). Germline V lookup: CDR1 SGHTA, CDR2 FQGNSA. Trimming stripped 5 bases from V and 4 bases from J, with 14 bases between. The CDR3 is 14 amino acids. This chain's CDR3 is CASSGMGQTYGYTF. The CDR3 DNA sequence: TGTGCCAGCAGCGGGATGGGGCAGACCTATGGCTACACCTTC.

This clonotype was seen only a few times. The V and J genes are TRBV20-1 and TRBJ2-4, with 7 bases fitting TRBD1. Germline V gene lookup returns CDR1 DFQATT and CDR2 SNEGSKA (reference sequence). The ends lost 7 bases at V and 0 bases at J; junction bases unmatched: 3. The CDR3 has 13 amino acids. DNA of the CDR3: TGCAGTGGGAGACAGGGAGCCAAAAACATTCAGTACTTC. It is translated as CSGRQGAKNIQYF.

Regarding this clonotype: It may be a read error: a sequence one base away is much more abundant. This chain joins TRBV5-6 and TRBJ1-1; maybe TRBD1 (5 bases). The V and J ends lost 4 bases and 0 bases respectively, with 16 bases between them. The CDR3 totals 16 residues. Germline CDR1 SGHDT, CDR2 YYEEEE. DNA of the CDR3: TGTGCCAGCAGCCTCATAGGGACGGTTATGAACACTGAAGCTTTCTTT. This gives the protein CASSLIGTVMNTEAFF.

The chain recombines TRBV9 with TRBJ2-5; D is uncertain. CDR3 length: 16 amino acids. V lost 0 bases and J 8 bases, leaving 20 bases between the germline ends. Germline V gene data show CDR1 as SGDLS and CDR2 as YYNGEE. The DNA of the CDR3 is TGTGCCAGCAGCGTAGACGCCCCTTGGGGTGGAGTTACCCAGTACTTC. Translating it yields CASSVDAPWGGVTQYF.

The table lists this clonotype with a few counts. This rearrangement joins TRBV6-5 to TRBJ2-1, with unresolved D. Germline loops: CDR1 MNHEY, CDR2 SVGAGI. Trimming stripped 7 bases from V and 9 bases from J, with 13 bases between. CDR3 length: 12 residues. In nucleotides, the CDR3 is TGTGCCAGCATTAAGGAAAGTATTGAGCAGTTCTTC. Protein sequence: CASIKESIEQFF.

The chain has TRBV10-3 and TRBJ2-7, with TRBD1 as a possible D gene (5 bases). This CDR3 comprises 14 residues. The V end was cut by 0 bases, the J end by 1 base, with 7 bases between. The germline CDR1 and CDR2 sequences are ENHRY and SYGVKD. As DNA, the CDR3 is TGTGCCATCAGTGAGTCCAGGGTTTCCTACGAGCAGTACTTC. Translated, it gives CAISESRVSYEQYF.